This T cell receptor beta chain was sequenced for a study of shared clonotypes between healthy human individuals (dated by TCRdb to between 2020 and 2021). For the wider study: The cohort included three men and two women between 18 and 49 years of age. Per donor, three plates each were used for CD4 naive and CD4 memory, two for CD8 naive, and one for CD8 memory. To estimate repertoire size and how much clonotype sharing occurs between individuals, the study deeply sequenced the blood TCR repertoires of 4 to 6 healthy adults. Between about 0.85 and 8.9 billion PBMCs per donor were obtained by leukapheresis. To increase sequencing depth and limit assay-specific biases, different laboratories used diverse techniques to prepare libraries and sequence TCR repertoires.

General conclusions and limits of the study: When a few donors were compared, the shared fraction of clonotypes was about 5% for naive CD4, about 4% for naive CD8, more than 2% for memory CD4, and roughly 0.43% for memory CD8. Clonotypes shared by all four sorted-subset donors showed higher generation probabilities than non-shared clonotypes. The genetic and exposure-history diversity represented was limited by the small number of donors. Based on pairwise subsampling, the degree of clonotype sharing among donors was expected to be affected by sequencing depth. Sampling was restricted to blood, and TCR repertoires in tissue are likely to differ from TCR repertoires in blood. Incomplete sequencing was indicated by rarefaction of sorted-subset datasets, despite the large sequencing depth. Naive subsets generally had larger estimated clonotype richness than memory subsets.

Donors were healthy HIV-negative adults with no recently reported acute infections or vaccinations. Every donor was a Caucasian adult residing in Nashville, Tennessee, USA. CD4+ T cells were enriched by magnetic negative selection, after which naive cells were positively selected on CD45RA and the negative fraction was taken as the memory subset. Blood was obtained by leukapheresis, after which PBMCs were separated by Ficoll-Histopaque density gradient centrifugation and cryopreserved in liquid nitrogen vapor phase. Analytical flow cytometry was used to check the purity and quantity of each magnetically sorted T cell population. Each sorted fraction had its genomic DNA isolated and then quantified by UV absorbance on a Nanodrop 2000c. The germline V gene encodes CDR1 MDHEN and CDR2 SYDVKM. The CDR3 covers 15 residues, taking in both the cysteine and the phenylalanine. Only the CDR3 part of the read is kept: 45 bases, read in frame from the first base. The junction carries 13 bases between V and J, which are trimmed by 3 bases and 3 bases respectively.

Details on this clone: The antigen it recognizes is unknown. No base-level quality is on record; no much larger clone is a single base apart.

Using the deep immunoSEQ assay, multiplex PCR amplified TCR CDR3 regions from genomic DNA. Genomic DNA extracted from each cell subset was distributed evenly over all wells of several immunoSEQ 96-well plates, and each plate served as one replicate. For sorted subsets, 200 to 250 ng of genomic DNA, equivalent to some 30,000 T cell genomes, went into each replicate PCR. The purified libraries were quantified using a Qubit 3.0 fluorometer, sized with a Bioanalyzer 2100, and then quantified again using the KAPA Library Quantification kit. Every immunoSEQ 96-well plate was sequenced on a dedicated single-read 150-cycle Illumina NextSeq 550 flow cell. In the source study's methods: Because the immunoSEQ output held only junctional sequences and lacked quality scores, the filtering could not match the filtering applied to full-length reads. To assign V/J genes and CDR3, sequences were annotated using PyIR, a Python wrapper for IgBLAST v1.9, with IMGT germline references. Any read was removed if the V/J assignment was weak (E-value above 1e-6), the CDR3 was missing, or the read contained stop codons, out-of-frame junctions, or ambiguous translated residues. A V3J clonotype was defined by an identical inferred V gene, J gene, and CDR3 amino acid sequence. To compute the percentage overlap between repertoires, the number of shared unique clonotypes was divided by the size of the smaller repertoire. Three approaches were used to assess repertoire richness: RTK rarefaction, the Chao1 estimator, and Recon v2.1 estimates of unobserved clonotypes. Generation probabilities for all TCRbeta clonotypes obtained by the gDNA method from a handful of donors were computed using OLGA. TCRdb stores this immuneACCESS table with in-frame sequences only. Part of the clones is absent; in the studies checked, under half of the shortfall reflects unresolved V genes, and no reason is known for the rest. Clone size and the V and J calls come from that table; the DNA yielded D and trimming. This sample gives about 730,000 clones in total; roughly 72% of them show up just once. The top ten constitute approximately 2% of the sample.

The sequence joins TRBV28 to TRBJ2-3, with a tentative D gene TRBD1 over 6 matching bases. This TCR was recovered from a woman in her thirties in good health. The sequencing sample was made of memory CD4+ T cells sorted from blood. The meaning of the sample's cell subset or site label: CD45RA-negative fraction. The DNA reads as follows: TGTGCCAGCAGTTTTCAGGGGATTAGGACAGATACGCAGTATTTT. This gives the protein CASSFQGIRTDTQYF.